A selection of T cell receptor beta chains follows, all from one sample in a study of chemoradiotherapy in HPV16-positive cancers. Using immunoSEQ multiplex PCR, the repertoire was profiled, and TCRdb retains in-frame clones only, with some absent. This sample yields approximately 30,000 clones, of which 86% are seen a single time; around 2.3% belongs to the top ten. The specimen comprised blood, sampled from a patient who underwent chemoradiotherapy. These receptors came from a human donor with HPV-associated anogenital cancer. The CDR3 runs from the conserved cysteine through the conserved F or W. The order of the fields is V gene, J gene, CDR3 protein.

v_gene: TRBV13
j_gene: TRBJ2-3
CDR3aa: CASSSIPGPSTDTQYF

v_gene: TRBV9
j_gene: TRBJ2-6
CDR3aa: CASSVNTVFSGANVLTF

v_gene: TRBV4-1
j_gene: TRBJ2-3
CDR3aa: CASSQGGDRTSTDTQYF

v_gene: TRBV6-4
j_gene: TRBJ2-1
CDR3aa: CASSDSTSGYNEQFF

v_gene: TRBV11-2
j_gene: TRBJ2-1
CDR3aa: CASSSIRGNPYNEQFF

v_gene: TRBV27
j_gene: TRBJ2-3
CDR3aa: CASRAGVGTDTQYF

v_gene: TRBV6-6
j_gene: TRBJ2-2
CDR3aa: CASSTNNPSNTGELFF

v_gene: TRBV11-2
j_gene: TRBJ1-2
CDR3aa: CASSLGFNYGYTF

v_gene: TRBV27
j_gene: TRBJ1-5
CDR3aa: CASSLGSDNQPQHF

v_gene: TRBV7-2
j_gene: TRBJ1-5
CDR3aa: CAVGWQGENQPQHF